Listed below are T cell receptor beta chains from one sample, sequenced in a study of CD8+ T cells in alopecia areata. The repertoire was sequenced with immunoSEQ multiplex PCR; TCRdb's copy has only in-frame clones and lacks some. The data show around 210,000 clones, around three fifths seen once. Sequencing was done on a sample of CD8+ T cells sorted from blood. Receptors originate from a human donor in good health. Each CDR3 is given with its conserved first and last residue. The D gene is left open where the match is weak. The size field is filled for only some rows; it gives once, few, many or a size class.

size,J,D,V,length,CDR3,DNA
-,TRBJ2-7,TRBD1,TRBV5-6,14,CASSFPDRAYEQYF,TGTGCCAGCAGCTTCCCTGACAGGGCCTACGAGCAGTACTTC
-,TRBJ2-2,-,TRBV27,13,CASSFGNTGELFF,TGTGCCAGCAGTTTCGGGAACACCGGGGAGCTGTTTTTT
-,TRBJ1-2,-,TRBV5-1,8,CARPGPLF,TGCGCCAGACCGGGACCTCTCTTC
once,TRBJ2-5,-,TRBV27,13,CASSQGPQETQYF,TGTGCCAGCAGTCAGGGGCCACAAGAGACCCAGTACTTC
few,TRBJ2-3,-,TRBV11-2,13,CASSLGGPDTQYF,TGTGCCAGCAGCTTAGGTGGGCCGGATACGCAGTATTTT
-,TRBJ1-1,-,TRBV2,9,CASSDEAFF,TGTGCCAGCAGTGACGAAGCTTTCTTT
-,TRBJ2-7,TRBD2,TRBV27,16,CASSLSGSGGNYEQYF,TGTGCCAGCAGTTTATCGGGGAGCGGGGGGAACTACGAGCAGTACTTC
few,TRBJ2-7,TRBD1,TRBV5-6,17,CASSSLPRDRGTYEQYF,TGTGCCAGCAGCTCACTACCCCGGGACAGGGGAACCTACGAGCAGTACTTC
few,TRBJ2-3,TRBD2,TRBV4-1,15,CASRGTSGRTDTQYF,TGCGCCAGCAGGGGAACTAGCGGCCGCACAGATACGCAGTATTTT
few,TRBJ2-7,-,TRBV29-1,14,CSVVPTRSSYEQYF,TGCAGCGTTGTACCGACTAGGAGCTCCTACGAGCAGTACTTC
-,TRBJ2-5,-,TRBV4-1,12,CASKGQRETQYF,TGCGCCAGCAAGGGGCAGAGAGAGACCCAGTACTTC
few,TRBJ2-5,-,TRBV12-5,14,CASAPVALQETQYF,TGTGCTAGTGCCCCCGTGGCTTTGCAAGAGACCCAGTACTTC
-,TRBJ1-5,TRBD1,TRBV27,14,CASSPTGAVQPQHF,TGTGCCAGCAGTCCAACAGGGGCCGTTCAGCCCCAGCATTTT
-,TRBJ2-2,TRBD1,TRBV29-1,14,CSVDGQGLTGELFF,TGCAGCGTGGATGGACAGGGTCTTACCGGGGAGCTGTTTTTT
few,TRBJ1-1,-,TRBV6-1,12,CASRYTATEAFF,TGTGCCAGCCGGTACACCGCCACTGAAGCTTTCTTT
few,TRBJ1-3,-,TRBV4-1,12,CASSGVSDTIYF,TGCGCCAGCAGCGGGGTGAGCGACACCATATATTTT